Below are 23 T cell receptor beta chains sequenced from a single sample in a study of graft-versus-host responses after intestinal transplantation. These receptors lack a known antigen. Sequencing used immunoSEQ multiplex PCR; TCRdb keeps in-frame clones, though not all of them. The table includes 28,000 or so clones, roughly 80% detected once. The material sequenced was unstimulated CD8+ T cells sorted from spleen or lymph node cells, taken before intestinal transplant. These receptor sequences come from a human donor who received an intestinal transplant.

V and J are TRBV11-1 and TRBJ2-1; unclear D gene. CDR1 is SGHAT, CDR2 FQDESV, per germline (reference sequence). The CDR3 loop spans 13 amino acids. The V gene lost 0 bases and the J gene lost 6 bases, with 6 bases spanning the gap. The CDR3 nucleotides read TGTGCCAGCAGCTTAGCTGGGCCCAATGAGCAGTTCTTC. Protein product: CASSLAGPNEQFF.

The chain has TRBV7-9 and TRBJ2-1; TRBD2 matches 7 bases. V was pared by 3 bases and J by 6 bases, with 2 bases of the junction left unmatched. This CDR3 comprises 13 residues. Looked up from germline, CDR1 is SEHNR and CDR2 is FQNEAQ (reference sequence). This chain's CDR3 is CASSFGLVNEQFF. The CDR3 coding sequence is TGTGCCAGCAGCTTCGGACTAGTCAATGAGCAGTTCTTC.

This clone appeared a few times. This chain uses TRBV29-1 with TRBJ1-2, with D unresolved. Germline V CDR1 and CDR2: SQVTM, ANQGSEA. V was trimmed by 4 bases and J by 7 bases, leaving 13 bases between them. The CDR3 has 12 amino acids. CDR3 bases: TGCAGCGTTGTAGTAGCGACCGGTGGCTACACCTTC. Residues: CSVVVATGGYTF.

The J gene is TRBJ1-2, the V gene TRBV28; no definite D call. This CDR3 is built from 12 residues. V lost 5 bases to trimming and J lost 5 bases, with 9 bases between them. The germline V gene encodes CDR1 MDHEN and CDR2 SYDVKM. CDR3 protein: CASSPGGYGYTF. The DNA for the CDR3 is TGTGCCAGCAGTCCCGGCGGTTATGGCTACACCTTC.

The chain couples TRBV7-6 to TRBJ2-3; D unresolved. With 1 base removed from V and 2 bases from J, the gap between germline ends came to 13 bases. CDR1 and CDR2 from the germline V gene are SGHVS and FNYEAQ. The CDR3 is 16 amino acids. CDR3 DNA: TGTGCCAGCAGCTTAGGCGCGAACCGCCCCACAGATACGCAGTATTTT. Amino acid sequence: CASSLGANRPTDTQYF.

The J gene is TRBJ2-7, the V gene TRBV15; D gene uncertain. Looked up from germline, CDR1 is LNHNV and CDR2 is YYDKDF (reference sequence). Trimming shortened V by 0 bases and J by 0 bases, and 15 bases separated the two germline ends. The CDR3 extends over 17 amino acids. CDR3 coding DNA: TGTGCCACCAGCAGAGATGGAGATAGCCATAGCTCCTACGAGCAGTACTTC. As protein: CATSRDGDSHSSYEQYF. Full variable domain (outside the CDR3, taken from reference TRBV15 and TRBJ2-7): DAMVIQNPRYQVTQFGKPVTLSCSQTLNHNVMYWYQQKSSQAPKLLFHYYDKDFNNEADTPDNFQSRRPNTSFCFLDIRSPGLGDTAMYLCATSRDGDSHSSYEQYFGPGTRLTVT.

This chain uses TRBV7-4 with TRBJ2-5; possibly TRBD1 for D (5 bases). The CDR3 consists of 14 residues. CDR1 and CDR2 (germline): SGHVT, SQSDAQ. The CDR3 loop reads CAGVVRGTEETQYF. CDR3 nucleotides: TGTGCGGGTGTAGTAAGGGGCACGGAAGAGACCCAGTACTTC.

The chain is built from TRBV4-1 and TRBJ1-5, with 10 bases matching TRBD1. This CDR3 comprises 16 residues. Germline V gene sequence: CDR1 MGHRA, CDR2 YSYEKL. The V segment lost 5 bases and the J segment 4 bases; nucleotides outside the gene matches: 8. CDR3 residues: CASSARDRGANQPQHF. For the CDR3, the DNA is TGCGCCAGCAGCGCTAGGGACAGGGGCGCAAATCAGCCCCAGCATTTT.

The CDR3 loop is CASSYSAGVNEQFF. CDR3 nucleotides: TGTGCCAGCAGTTACTCCGCAGGGGTCAATGAGCAGTTCTTC. The rearrangement joins TRBV6-5 to TRBJ2-1; D is perhaps TRBD1 (6 bases). Germline CDR1 MNHEY, CDR2 SVGAGI. This CDR3 has 14 amino acids. The V and J ends lost 0 bases and 6 bases respectively, with 9 bases between them.

The chain joins TRBV4-2 to TRBJ1-6; 8 bases fit TRBD1. The germline V gene encodes CDR1 LGHNA and CDR2 YNFKEQ. Losses at the gene ends were 3 bases for V and 10 bases for J; bases not matched to a gene: 8. The CDR3 loop spans 15 amino acids. As DNA, the CDR3 is TGTGCCAGCAGCCAGTTTAGTGACAGGGGATCACCCCTCCACTTT. Amino acids: CASSQFSDRGSPLHF.

The V gene is TRBV2, the J gene TRBJ2-1; maybe TRBD1 (5 bases). The CDR3 consists of 16 residues. Per the germline V gene, CDR1 is SNHLY and CDR2 is FYNNEI. V was clipped by 3 bases and J by 4 bases, with 16 bases between them. This CDR3 reads CASSEALRTLYNEQFF. The CDR3 DNA follows: TGTGCCAGCAGTGAGGCCCTCAGGACACTTTACAATGAGCAGTTCTTC. The variable domain in full, completed from reference TRBV2 and TRBJ2-1, reads EPEVTQTPSHQVTQMGQEVILRCVPISNHLYFYWYRQILGQKVEFLVSFYNNEISEKSEIFDDQFSVERPDGSNFTLKIRSTKLEDSAMYFCASSEALRTLYNEQFFGPGTRLTVL.

The chain carries TRBV19 and TRBJ2-3, with a tentative D call TRBD2 (5 bases). CDR3 length equals 15 residues. Germline assignment: CDR1 LNHDA and CDR2 SQIVND (reference sequence). V was pared by 4 bases and J by 1 base, with 12 bases between. The CDR3 loop is CASSTGNTRTDTQYF. The DNA for the CDR3 is TGTGCCAGTAGTACGGGGAACACCCGCACAGATACGCAGTATTTT.

This clone was detected once. The chain joins TRBV10-1 to TRBJ1-1; 8 positions match TRBD1. CDR1 and CDR2 from the germline V gene are WNHNN and SYGVQD (reference sequence). With V trimmed by 7 bases and J by 4 bases, 8 bases remained unmatched. The CDR3 length is 14 residues. The CDR3 region is CASTPPTGGTEAFF. CDR3 nucleotides: TGCGCCAGCACCCCTCCCACAGGGGGCACTGAAGCTTTCTTT.

The rearrangement joins TRBV19 to TRBJ2-5, with 8 bases aligning to TRBD1. The CDR3 sequence is 14 residues long. Germline loops: CDR1 LNHDA, CDR2 SQIVND (reference sequence). The junction had 5 bases not matched to a gene; V was cut back by 5 bases and J by 3 bases. In DNA, the CDR3 is TGTGCCAGTAGTTACGGACAGGGAGAAGAGACCCAGTACTTC. Translation gives CASSYGQGEETQYF.

V gene TRBV6-4 combines with J gene TRBJ2-1; D not resolved. V was clipped by 4 bases and J by 2 bases, with 12 bases between them. The CDR3 contains 15 residues. From germline, CDR1 is MRHNA and CDR2 SNTAGT. The CDR3, as DNA: TGTGCCAGCAGTGGAGATCCGGTTCCCTACAATGAGCAGTTCTTC. This sequence encodes CASSGDPVPYNEQFF.

J is TRBJ1-5 and V is TRBV4-1; perhaps TRBD1 as D (6 bases). Germline values: CDR1 MGHRA, CDR2 YSYEKL. Trimming stripped 4 bases from V and 0 bases from J, with 10 bases between. The CDR3 length is 15 residues. The DNA for the CDR3 is TGCGCCAGCAGCCTTTGGGACAATAGCAATCAGCCCCAGCATTTT. Translating gives CASSLWDNSNQPQHF.

The chain links TRBV27 to TRBJ2-7; 10 bases fit TRBD1. The CDR3 spans 15 residues. CDR1 is MNHEY and CDR2 is SMNVEV in the germline V gene (reference sequence). J was trimmed by 2 bases and V by 5 bases; bases with no gene match: 6. The CDR3 loop reads CASSPGQGLPYEQYF. DNA for the CDR3: TGTGCCAGCAGTCCGGGACAGGGGCTTCCCTACGAGCAGTACTTC.

The rearrangement links TRBV28 to TRBJ2-3; possibly TRBD1 for D (5 bases). Germline V gene sequence: CDR1 MDHEN, CDR2 SYDVKM. The CDR3 sequence is 14 residues long. Between the trimmed V and J ends, which lost 11 bases and 2 bases, there was a span of 17 bases. The CDR3 DNA reads as TGTGCCTCCCAACCGAGACAGATCACAGATACGCAGTATTTT. Residues: CASQPRQITDTQYF.

The chain couples TRBV5-1 to TRBJ2-7; D unresolved. V was pared by 4 bases and J by 0 bases, with 11 bases between. The CDR3 covers 14 residues. Germline V gene sequence: CDR1 SGHRS, CDR2 YFSETQ. The CDR3 region is CASSPLYSSYEQYF. CDR3 in DNA: TGCGCCAGCAGCCCACTTTATAGCTCCTACGAGCAGTACTTC.

This CDR3 is CAWSVPGGVQPQHF. DNA of the CDR3: TGTGCCTGGAGTGTTCCAGGAGGAGTGCAGCCCCAGCATTTT. This chain connects TRBV30 to TRBJ1-5; D ambiguous. V was shortened by 0 bases and J by 7 bases, with 13 bases between the two germline ends. CDR1 and CDR2 (germline): GTSNPN, SVGIG (reference sequence). This CDR3 is 14 amino acids long.

The rearrangement uses TRBV28 and TRBJ2-2; 10 bases line up with TRBD1. Germline V lookup: CDR1 MDHEN, CDR2 SYDVKM. The CDR3 loop spans 15 amino acids. V shed 5 bases and J 5 bases; nucleotides not matched to a gene: 5. This chain's CDR3 is CASSRGDRGTGELFF. CDR3 DNA sequence: TGTGCCAGCAGTCGGGGGGACAGGGGTACCGGGGAGCTGTTTTTT.

The chain employs TRBV11-1 and TRBJ2-1; 10 bases are shared with TRBD2. V gave up 5 bases and J gave up 2 bases; unmatched junction bases: 6. CDR1 SGHAT and CDR2 FQDESV come from the germline V gene (reference sequence). This CDR3 has 16 amino acids. CDR3 loop: CASSGSGRGAYNEQFF. The CDR3 nucleotides read TGTGCCAGCAGCGGCAGCGGGAGGGGGGCCTACAATGAGCAGTTCTTC.

The V call is TRBV28, the J call TRBJ1-2; 8 bases line up with TRBD1. This CDR3 has 15 amino acids. Germline V gene data show CDR1 as MDHEN and CDR2 as SYDVKM. V lost 3 bases and J lost 6; bases outside the gene matches: 9. CDR3 bases: TGTGCCAGCAGTTTCCCGCGGACAGGGTTCGATGGCTACACCTTC. Amino acids: CASSFPRTGFDGYTF.